The 14 T cell receptor beta chains given below trace back to one sample, sequenced in a study of early stage breast cancer tumors. Generated by immunoSEQ multiplex PCR, the TCRdb table keeps only in-frame clones and is missing some. The sample shows about 41,000 clones, about 73% of them seen only once. Sequences were obtained from blood. The source of these receptors is a person in their fifties with breast cancer.

This chain uses TRBV5-1 with TRBJ2-2, with D possibly TRBD1 on 5 matching bases. Trimming removed 3 bases at V and 7 bases at J, with 10 bases between. This CDR3 comprises 13 residues. Germline V gene data show CDR1 as SGHRS and CDR2 as YFSETQ. CDR3 coding DNA: TGCGCCAGCAGCTCCCAGGGATTCGGGGAGCTGTTTTTT. Translated: CASSSQGFGELFF.

This chain links TRBV27 with TRBJ1-4, with 8 bases lining up with TRBD1. V lost 4 bases to trimming and J lost 11 bases; unmatched junction nucleotides: 9. This CDR3 has 14 residues. Germline-derived CDR1 and CDR2 are MNHEY and SMNVEV (reference sequence). The DNA of the CDR3 is TGTGCCAGCAGTTCCCAGGGGGCTGTAAGGAAACTGTTTTTT. It is translated as CASSSQGAVRKLFF.

The rearrangement uses TRBV13 and TRBJ2-5; TRBD2 matches at 9 bases. Per the germline V gene, CDR1 is PRHDT and CDR2 is FYEKMQ (reference sequence). The CDR3 length is 14 residues. The trim removed 5 bases at V and 1 base at J, leaving 2 bases unmatched. The CDR3 DNA reads as TGTGCCAGCAGCGCGGGACTAGCCCAAGAGACCCAGTACTTC. Translated: CASSAGLAQETQYF.

This clone showed up just a few times. The rearrangement uses TRBV15 and TRBJ2-5, with D possibly matching TRBD1 (7 bases). CDR3 length: 16 amino acids. Trimming took 1 base from V and 5 from J, leaving 17 bases between them. CDR1 LNHNV and CDR2 YYDKDF come from the germline V gene (reference sequence). The CDR3 loop is CATSRGRQGGWETQYF. The CDR3 DNA is TGTGCCACCAGCAGAGGGCGACAGGGAGGATGGGAGACCCAGTACTTC.

J is TRBJ2-3 and V is TRBV10-3; 7 positions agree with TRBD2. The germline CDR1 and CDR2 sequences are ENHRY and SYGVKD. The CDR3 extends over 16 amino acids. Trimming at V came to 1 base and at J to 2 bases, leaving 6 bases not matched to a gene. CDR3 sequence: CAISEFKRGVTDTQYF. The CDR3 DNA reads as TGTGCCATCAGTGAGTTCAAGCGGGGCGTCACAGATACGCAGTATTTT.

This sequence joins TRBV30 and TRBJ1-1; D is unresolved. This CDR3 is 13 amino acids long. Germline V gene lookup returns CDR1 GTSNPN and CDR2 SVGIG (reference sequence). V lost 0 bases and J 5 bases, leaving 10 bases between the germline ends. The CDR3 nucleotides read TGTGCCTGGAGTGTACGGGATGGGACTGAAGCTTTCTTT. It encodes CAWSVRDGTEAFF. Full variable domain (rest looked up from reference TRBV30 and TRBJ1-1): SQTIHQWPATLVQPVGSPLSLECTVEGTSNPNLYWYRQAAGRGLQLLFYSVGIGQISSEVPQNLSASRPQDRQFILSSKKLLLSDSGFYLCAWSVRDGTEAFFGQGTRLTVV.

With regard to this clone: An end of the junction differs from the germline gene, which may be a read error. The rearrangement joins TRBV7-7 to TRBJ2-1; the D is unclear. The CDR3 runs to 14 residues. CDR1 SSHAT and CDR2 FNYEAQ come from the germline V gene (reference sequence). The CDR3 DNA reads TGTGCTAGCAGCTTAAACCGAGGTCTTAATGAGCAGTTCTTC. Translation: CASSLNRGLNEQFF.

V gene TRBV4-1 combines with J gene TRBJ2-3; TRBD2 might be the D (6 bases). The V gene lost 4 bases and the J gene lost 4 bases, with 15 bases spanning the gap. CDR1 and CDR2 from the germline V gene are MGHRA and YSYEKL. The CDR3 has 15 amino acids. CDR3 nucleotides: TGCGCCAGCAGCCTTGGATTGGCGGGATCAGATACGCAGTATTTT. Translation gives CASSLGLAGSDTQYF.

This chain links TRBV6-5 with TRBJ1-1; a weak D match, TRBD1 (6 bases). CDR1 MNHEY and CDR2 SVGAGI come from the germline V gene. The CDR3 is 13 residues long. V was pared by 11 bases and J by 7 bases, with 20 bases between. CDR3 in amino acids: CAARGPGADEAFF. CDR3 DNA: TGTGCCGCTAGGGGACCAGGGGCGGATGAAGCTTTCTTT.

The rearrangement uses TRBV29-1 and TRBJ1-4; 9 bases are shared with TRBD1. The germline V gene encodes CDR1 SQVTM and CDR2 ANQGSEA. V was pared by 4 bases and J by 5 bases, with 5 bases of the junction left unmatched. The CDR3 has 14 residues. CDR3 loop: CSVGVGTGNEKLFF. The CDR3 nucleotides are TGCAGCGTTGGGGTCGGGACAGGGAATGAAAAACTGTTTTTT.

The rearrangement joins TRBV5-4 to TRBJ2-3, with 8 bases aligning to TRBD1. The CDR3 loop spans 14 amino acids. The junction had 3 bases not matched to a gene; V was cut back by 1 base and J by 5 bases. Germline loops: CDR1 SGHNT, CDR2 YYREEE (reference sequence). CDR3 DNA sequence: TGTGCCAGCAGCTTGAACAGGGGGTTAGATACGCAGTATTTT. It yields the protein CASSLNRGLDTQYF.

This clone was counted a few times. This chain joins TRBV6-6 and TRBJ1-1; 8 bases match TRBD1. J lost 2 bases, V lost 0 bases, and 2 bases had no gene match. CDR3 length equals 15 residues. The germline V gene has CDR1 MNHNY and CDR2 SVGAGI (reference sequence). The CDR3 sequence: CASSYSDRGNTEAFF. The CDR3 nucleotides read TGTGCCAGCAGTTACTCCGACAGGGGAAACACTGAAGCTTTCTTT.

J is TRBJ2-7 and V is TRBV7-6, with 8 bases identical to TRBD1. The CDR3 covers 14 residues. Germline trimming cut 1 base from V and 2 bases from J; bases unmatched to any gene: 1. CDR1 and CDR2 (germline): SGHVS, FNYEAQ. In nucleotides, the CDR3 is TGTGCCAGCAGCTTAGGGGGACAGGCCTACGAGCAGTACTTC. It specifies CASSLGGQAYEQYF.

This chain joins TRBV5-6 and TRBJ2-2; D is perhaps TRBD1 (7 bases). The CDR3 runs 17 residues. V shed 1 base and J shed 2 bases, with 15 bases lying between them. Germline V gene lookup returns CDR1 SGHDT and CDR2 YYEEEE. The CDR3 sequence: CASSLRRTGLNTGELFF. The CDR3 DNA reads as TGTGCCAGCAGCTTGCGCCGGACAGGACTAAACACCGGGGAGCTGTTTTTT. The full variable domain, its missing parts supplied by reference TRBV5-6 and TRBJ2-2, is DAGVTQSPTHLIKTRGQQVTLRCSPKSGHDTVSWYQQALGQGPQFIFQYYEEEERQRGNFPDRFSGHQFPNYSSELNVNALLLGDSALYLCASSLRRTGLNTGELFFGEGSRLTVL.